The source of this T cell receptor beta chain is a study of response to subunit inactivated influenza vaccine. Study-wide points: T cells newly recruited by each seasonal influenza vaccination are few, the authors suggested.

V lost 3 bases to trimming and J lost 2 bases, with 9 bases between them. CDR1 and CDR2 (germline): MNHEY, SMNVEV (reference sequence). This CDR3 spans 14 amino acids. TCRdb analysed the RT-PCR reads with MiXCR anew, one entry per CDR3 protein. The repertoire consists of 600,000 to 850,000 distinct CDR3 sequences, with 14% occurring once and the leading ten covering 7.6%. This clonotype was detected only a few times. Its antigen remains unidentified. Sequenced material: PBMCs from blood, taken about 14 days before vaccination. The J gene is TRBJ2-3, the V gene TRBV27; tentatively, D is TRBD1 (6 bases). This receptor was identified in a middle-aged man who received an inactivated influenza vaccine. This chain's CDR3 is CASSFQGPTDTQYF. The CDR3, as DNA: TGTGCCAGCAGTTTTCAGGGGCCCACAGATACGCAGTATTTT.